A selection of T cell receptor beta chains follows, all from one sample in a study of Graves' ophthalmopathy and Graves' hyperthyroidism. TCRdb reprocessed the multiplex PCR reads via MiXCR and lists one record per CDR3 protein. This table has over a million distinct CDR3 sequences, 35% to 45% appearing once. The sequenced sample was peripheral blood or thyroid tissue (not recorded which). These receptors were collected from an adult man with Graves' hyperthyroidism. Both conserved end residues are trimmed from each CDR3. The order of the fields is clone size, V gene, CDR3 protein. Clone size is not always given. Where it is, it says once, few, many or a class for expanded clones.

abundance: .; v_gene: TRBV14; CDR3aa: ARDPGLVGGELF
abundance: many; v_gene: TRBV29-1; CDR3aa: SVAGQGAYYEQY
abundance: many; v_gene: TRBV7-7; CDR3aa: ASSPRTGRGTGELF
abundance: many; v_gene: TRBV5-4; CDR3aa: ASSLGGLANGYT
abundance: many; v_gene: TRBV7-8; CDR3aa: ASSRSTQETQY
abundance: many; v_gene: TRBV12-3/TRBV12-4; CDR3aa: ASTLGAGPNSPLH
abundance: few; v_gene: TRBV3-1; CDR3aa: ASSQGQYDEAF
abundance: few; v_gene: TRBV20-1; CDR3aa: SAGTGGWLQY
abundance: .; v_gene: TRBV10-3; CDR3aa: ASSVLAGVGAGELF
abundance: .; v_gene: TRBV20-1; CDR3aa: SAQLEETQY
abundance: once; v_gene: TRBV9; CDR3aa: ASSVDSQPQH
abundance: many; v_gene: TRBV19; CDR3aa: ASSIGAGNQPQH
abundance: .; v_gene: TRBV7-9; CDR3aa: ASSAYRVDTEAF
abundance: .; v_gene: TRBV25-1; CDR3aa: ATRDRVYNEQF
abundance: .; v_gene: TRBV12-3/TRBV12-4; CDR3aa: ASSGGFRGYT
abundance: many; v_gene: TRBV19; CDR3aa: ASGGGNRRNTEAF
abundance: once; v_gene: TRBV19; CDR3aa: ASEDRVTEAF
abundance: .; v_gene: TRBV12-3/TRBV12-4; CDR3aa: ASSFAGHSTDTQY
abundance: .; v_gene: TRBV15; CDR3aa: ATSRVGVDGYT
abundance: .; v_gene: TRBV6-4; CDR3aa: ASSFRDREKLF
abundance: few; v_gene: TRBV6-2/TRBV6-3; CDR3aa: ASTRGAGELF
abundance: .; v_gene: TRBV7-9; CDR3aa: ASSVGDRGLDGYT
abundance: .; v_gene: TRBV20-1; CDR3aa: SAPKSGVMNTEAF
abundance: many; v_gene: TRBV10-3; CDR3aa: AISQEDRAPYEQY
abundance: .; v_gene: TRBV7-2; CDR3aa: ASSPPGQMSRDTEAF
abundance: many; v_gene: TRBV7-8; CDR3aa: ASSLEMVEGYT
abundance: .; v_gene: TRBV7-9; CDR3aa: ATGTSLDEQY
abundance: .; v_gene: TRBV20-1; CDR3aa: SAKRPGTSTNEKLF
abundance: .; v_gene: TRBV27; CDR3aa: ASSLTQGYSPLH
abundance: once; v_gene: TRBV15; CDR3aa: ATSRDRGAYGYT
abundance: .; v_gene: TRBV6-6; CDR3aa: ASSYSKAGSSNQPQH
abundance: many; v_gene: TRBV29-1; CDR3aa: SVRVRSDTEAF
abundance: once; v_gene: TRBV7-2; CDR3aa: ASSSQPATGHEQF
abundance: .; v_gene: TRBV25-1; CDR3aa: ASSGWLSYEQY
abundance: .; v_gene: TRBV10-3; CDR3aa: ASRENGETQY
abundance: many; v_gene: TRBV6-4; CDR3aa: ASSEPGGGYT
abundance: many; v_gene: TRBV7-3; CDR3aa: ASSPSAEETQY
abundance: many; v_gene: TRBV12-3/TRBV12-4; CDR3aa: ASSLPGSSLF
abundance: .; v_gene: TRBV12-3/TRBV12-4; CDR3aa: ASSTNRGPIYEQY
abundance: many; v_gene: TRBV7-2; CDR3aa: ASSLEGRAGANVLT
abundance: .; v_gene: TRBV19; CDR3aa: ASSISRGLDSSYEQY
abundance: .; v_gene: TRBV15; CDR3aa: ATSPEWETYEQY
abundance: many; v_gene: TRBV7-6; CDR3aa: ASSPEGRNSYEQY
abundance: many; v_gene: TRBV7-2; CDR3aa: ASSSPRGGVAGPAYEQY
abundance: few; v_gene: TRBV2; CDR3aa: AIKESQGRETQY
abundance: .; v_gene: TRBV30; CDR3aa: AWSVPGTYEQY
abundance: .; v_gene: TRBV9; CDR3aa: ASSPSGIGNTEAF
abundance: .; v_gene: TRBV29-1; CDR3aa: SSPGDGYGYT
abundance: once; v_gene: TRBV7-8; CDR3aa: AGSSGAADTQY
abundance: many; v_gene: TRBV20-1; CDR3aa: SAWTGYEQY